Sequencing of this T cell receptor beta chain was carried out in a study of identical twins. Study findings and constraints: Less excess twin sharing appeared in beta out-of-frame sequences. Cross-sectional statistical analysis, not tracking of the same donors, underpinned the conclusions.

Healthy Caucasians provided all donations. Addition of a universal primer site occurred through template switching, and cDNA carried unique molecular identifiers. TCRdb reanalysed the 5' RACE reads using MiXCR and keeps one entry per CDR3 protein. The sample holds about 100,000 distinct CDR3 sequences; 5.9% are singletons and the top ten take 12%. The length of the CDR3 is 13 residues. Germline V lookup: CDR1 LNHDA, CDR2 SQIVND (reference sequence). The J segment lost 7 bases and the V segment lost 7 bases, leaving 6 bases of the junction unmatched. This clonotype was picked up many times. Antigen specificity is unknown.

Sequenced sample: memory T cells sorted from blood. The V gene is TRBV19, the J gene TRBJ2-2, with 7 positions matching TRBD2. The sequence was collected from a woman in her fifties or sixties in good health. CDR3 DNA sequence: TGTGCCAGTATGGGAGGGAAAATCGGGGAGCTGTTTTTT. Amino acids: CASMGGKIGELFF.